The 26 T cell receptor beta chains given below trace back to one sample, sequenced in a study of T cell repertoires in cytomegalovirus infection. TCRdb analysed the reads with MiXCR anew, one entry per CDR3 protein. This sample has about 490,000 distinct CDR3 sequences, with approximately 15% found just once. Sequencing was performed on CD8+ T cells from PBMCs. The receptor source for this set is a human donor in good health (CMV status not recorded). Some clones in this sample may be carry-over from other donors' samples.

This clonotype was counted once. DNA of the CDR3: TGTGCCACCAGCTACGGAGGGGGAAATCAGCCCCAGCATTTT. Its protein is CATSYGGGNQPQHF. The chain has TRBV15 and TRBJ1-5; D may be TRBD1 (6 bases). With 5 bases removed from V and 4 bases from J, the gap between germline ends came to 12 bases. The CDR3 totals 14 residues. CDR1 is LNHNV, CDR2 YYDKDF, per germline (reference sequence).

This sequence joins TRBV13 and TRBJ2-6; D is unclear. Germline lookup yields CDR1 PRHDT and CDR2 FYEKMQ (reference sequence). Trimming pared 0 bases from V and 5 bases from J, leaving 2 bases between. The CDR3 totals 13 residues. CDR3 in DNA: TGTGCCAGCAGCTTAGGCAGGGCCAACGTCCTGACTTTC. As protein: CASSLGRANVLTF.

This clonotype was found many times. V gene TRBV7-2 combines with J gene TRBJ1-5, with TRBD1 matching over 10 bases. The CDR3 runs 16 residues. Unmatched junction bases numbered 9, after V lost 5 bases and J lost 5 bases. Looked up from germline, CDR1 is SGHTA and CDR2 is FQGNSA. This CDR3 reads CASSQTGGRLDQPQHF. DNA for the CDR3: TGTGCCAGCAGCCAGACAGGGGGCAGATTGGATCAGCCCCAGCATTTT.

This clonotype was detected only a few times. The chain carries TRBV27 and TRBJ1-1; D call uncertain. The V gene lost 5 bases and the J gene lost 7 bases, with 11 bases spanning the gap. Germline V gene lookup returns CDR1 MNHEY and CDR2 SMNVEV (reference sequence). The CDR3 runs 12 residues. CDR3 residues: CASSKGTNEAFF. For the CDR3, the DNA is TGTGCCAGCAGTAAAGGCACAAATGAAGCTTTCTTT.

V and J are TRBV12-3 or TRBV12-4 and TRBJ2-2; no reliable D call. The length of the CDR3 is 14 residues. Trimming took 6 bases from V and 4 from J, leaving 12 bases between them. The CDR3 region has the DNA TGTGCCAGCAGCCCCCAAACGGGCACCGGGGAGCTGTTTTTT. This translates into CASSPQTGTGELFF.

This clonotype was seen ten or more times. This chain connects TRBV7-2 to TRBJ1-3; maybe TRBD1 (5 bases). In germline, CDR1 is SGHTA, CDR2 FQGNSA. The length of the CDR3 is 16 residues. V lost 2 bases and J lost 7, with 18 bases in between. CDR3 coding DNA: TGTGCCAGCAGCTTATTTCCAGGCGGGGCCCTTAACACCATATATTTT. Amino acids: CASSLFPGGALNTIYF.

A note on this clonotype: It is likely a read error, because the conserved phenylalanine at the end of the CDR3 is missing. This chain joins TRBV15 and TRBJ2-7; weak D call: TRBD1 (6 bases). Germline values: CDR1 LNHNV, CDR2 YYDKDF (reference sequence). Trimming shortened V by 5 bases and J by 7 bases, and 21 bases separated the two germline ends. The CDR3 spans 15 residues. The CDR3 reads CATSRSGQYKGEQYL. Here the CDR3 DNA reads TGTGCCACCAGCCGATCCGGACAGTACAAAGGGGAGCAGTACTTA.

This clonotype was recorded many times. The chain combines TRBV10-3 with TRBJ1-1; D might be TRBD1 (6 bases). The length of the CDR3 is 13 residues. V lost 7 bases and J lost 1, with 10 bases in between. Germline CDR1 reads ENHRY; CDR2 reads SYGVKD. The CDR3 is CAITIQGNTEAFF. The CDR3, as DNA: TGTGCCATCACCATACAGGGGAACACTGAAGCTTTCTTT.

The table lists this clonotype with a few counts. This CDR3 reads CSASPDRLNYGYTF. DNA for the CDR3: TGCAGTGCTAGTCCGGACAGACTAAACTATGGCTACACCTTC. The J gene is TRBJ1-2, the V gene TRBV20-1; D is perhaps TRBD1 (6 bases). CDR1 and CDR2 (germline): DFQATT, SNEGSKA (reference sequence). The CDR3 loop spans 14 amino acids. Trimming took 3 bases from V and 2 from J, leaving 13 bases between them.

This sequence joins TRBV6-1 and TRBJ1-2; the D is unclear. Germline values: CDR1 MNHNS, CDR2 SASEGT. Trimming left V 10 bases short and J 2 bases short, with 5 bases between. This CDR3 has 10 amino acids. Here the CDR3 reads CATLNYGYTF. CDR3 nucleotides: TGTGCCACCTTAAACTATGGCTACACCTTC.

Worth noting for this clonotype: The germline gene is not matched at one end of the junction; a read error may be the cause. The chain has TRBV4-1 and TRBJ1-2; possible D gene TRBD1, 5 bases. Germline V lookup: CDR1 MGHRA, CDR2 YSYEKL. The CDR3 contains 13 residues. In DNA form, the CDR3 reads TGTGCCAGCAGCCAAGATCCCAGGGATGGCTACACCTTC. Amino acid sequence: CASSQDPRDGYTF.

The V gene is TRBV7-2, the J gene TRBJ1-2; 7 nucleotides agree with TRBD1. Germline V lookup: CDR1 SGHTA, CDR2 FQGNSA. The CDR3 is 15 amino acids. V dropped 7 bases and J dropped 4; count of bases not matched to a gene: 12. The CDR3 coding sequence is TGTGCCAGCACCGAACGTGGGGACAGAATCTATGGCTACACCTTC. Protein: CASTERGDRIYGYTF. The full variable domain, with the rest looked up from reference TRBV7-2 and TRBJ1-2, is GAGVSQSPSNKVTEKGKDVELRCDPISGHTALYWYRQSLGQGLEFLIYFQGNSAPDKSGLPSDRFSAERTGGSVSTLTIQRTQQEDSAVYLCASTERGDRIYGYTFGSGTRLTVV.

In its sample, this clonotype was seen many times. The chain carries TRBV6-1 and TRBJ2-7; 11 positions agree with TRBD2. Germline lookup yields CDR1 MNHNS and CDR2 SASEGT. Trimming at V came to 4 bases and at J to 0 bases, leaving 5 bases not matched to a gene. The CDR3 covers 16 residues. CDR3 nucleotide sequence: TGTGCCAGCAGTGGGGTGACTAGCGGGGCCTCCTACGAGCAGTACTTC. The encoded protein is CASSGVTSGASYEQYF.

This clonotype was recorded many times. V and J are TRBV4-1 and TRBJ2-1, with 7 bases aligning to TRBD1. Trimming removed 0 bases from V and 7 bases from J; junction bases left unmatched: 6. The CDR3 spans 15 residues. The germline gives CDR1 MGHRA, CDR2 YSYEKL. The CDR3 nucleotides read TGCGCCAGCAGCCAAGATGGGACAGTGGGGAATGAGCAGTTCTTC. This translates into CASSQDGTVGNEQFF.

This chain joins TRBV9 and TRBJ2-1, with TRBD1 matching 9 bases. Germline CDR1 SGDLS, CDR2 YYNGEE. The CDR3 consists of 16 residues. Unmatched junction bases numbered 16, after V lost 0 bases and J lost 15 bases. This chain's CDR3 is CASSVAGTGNYISRFF. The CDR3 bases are TGTGCCAGCAGCGTAGCCGGGACAGGGAATTATATATCACGGTTCTTC.

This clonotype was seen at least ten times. The CDR3 DNA follows: TGTGCCAGCAGTTTAGGGTTGTCTGGGGCCAACGTCCTGACTTTC. Translating it yields CASSLGLSGANVLTF. The rearrangement links TRBV28 to TRBJ2-6; no clear D. V lost 2 bases to trimming and J lost 1 base, with 6 bases between them. Germline values: CDR1 MDHEN, CDR2 SYDVKM. This CDR3 region has 15 residues.

CDR3 in DNA: TGTGCCAGCAGCGTAGAAGCGAGTTTGGACGGGGAGCTGTTTTTT. This encodes CASSVEASLDGELFF. The chain carries TRBV9 and TRBJ2-2; D gene ambiguous. This CDR3 is 15 amino acids long. CDR1 is SGDLS and CDR2 is YYNGEE in the germline V gene. V lost 0 bases and J lost 7, with 13 bases in between. Full variable domain (rest looked up from reference TRBV9 and TRBJ2-2): DSGVTQTPKHLITATGQRVTLRCSPRSGDLSVYWYQQSLDQGLQFLIQYYNGEERAKGNILERFSAQQFPDLHSELNLSSLELGDSALYFCASSVEASLDGELFFGEGSRLTVL.

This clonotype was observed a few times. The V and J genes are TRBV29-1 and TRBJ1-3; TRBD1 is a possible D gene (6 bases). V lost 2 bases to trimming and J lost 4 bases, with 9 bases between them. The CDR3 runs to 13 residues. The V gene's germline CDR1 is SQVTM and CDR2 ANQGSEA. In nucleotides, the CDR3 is TGCAGCGTTGAACAGGGGTTCGGAAACACCATATATTTT. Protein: CSVEQGFGNTIYF.

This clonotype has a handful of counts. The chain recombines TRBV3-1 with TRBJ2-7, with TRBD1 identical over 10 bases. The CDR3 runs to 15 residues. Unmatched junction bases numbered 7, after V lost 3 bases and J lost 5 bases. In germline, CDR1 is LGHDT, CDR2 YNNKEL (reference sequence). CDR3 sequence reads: CASSHKGQGIDEQYF. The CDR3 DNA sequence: TGTGCCAGCAGCCATAAGGGACAGGGGATCGACGAGCAGTACTTC.

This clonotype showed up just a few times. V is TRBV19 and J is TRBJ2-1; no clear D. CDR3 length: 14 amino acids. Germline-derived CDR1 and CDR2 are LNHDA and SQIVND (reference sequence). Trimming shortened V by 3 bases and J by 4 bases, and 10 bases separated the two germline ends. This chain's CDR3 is CASSISAVYNEQFF. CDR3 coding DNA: TGTGCCAGTAGTATTTCGGCGGTTTACAATGAGCAGTTCTTC.

CDR3 sequence: CASSLYSLADYEQYF. The DNA for the CDR3 is TGTGCCAGCAGCTTGTATTCACTAGCGGACTACGAGCAGTACTTC. The chain is built from TRBV5-4 and TRBJ2-7; 8 bases agree with TRBD2. The junction had 6 bases not matched to a gene; V was cut back by 1 base and J by 3 bases. Germline V gene lookup returns CDR1 SGHNT and CDR2 YYREEE (reference sequence). This CDR3 contains 15 residues. The full variable domain, completed using reference TRBV5-4 and TRBJ2-7, is ETGVTQSPTHLIKTRGQQVTLRCSSQSGHNTVSWYQQALGQGPQFIFQYYREEENGRGNFPPRFSGLQFPNYSSELNVNALELDDSALYLCASSLYSLADYEQYFGPGTRLTVT.

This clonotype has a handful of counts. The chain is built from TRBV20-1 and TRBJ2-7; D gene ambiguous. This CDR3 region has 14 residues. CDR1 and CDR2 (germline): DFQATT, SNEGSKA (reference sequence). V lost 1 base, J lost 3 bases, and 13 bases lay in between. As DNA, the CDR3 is TGCAGTGCTAGAGTACACGGCCTCGGCTACGAGCAGTACTTC. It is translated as CSARVHGLGYEQYF.

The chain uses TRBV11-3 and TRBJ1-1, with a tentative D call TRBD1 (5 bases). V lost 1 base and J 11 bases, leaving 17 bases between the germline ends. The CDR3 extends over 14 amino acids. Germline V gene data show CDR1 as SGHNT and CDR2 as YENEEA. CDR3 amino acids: CASSLVGPGEEAFF. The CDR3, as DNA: TGTGCCAGCAGCTTAGTTGGTCCGGGGGAGGAGGCTTTCTTT.

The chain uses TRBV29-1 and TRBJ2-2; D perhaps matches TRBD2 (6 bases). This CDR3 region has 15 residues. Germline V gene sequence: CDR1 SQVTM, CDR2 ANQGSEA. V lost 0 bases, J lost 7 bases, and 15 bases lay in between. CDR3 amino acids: CSVEEGGQADGELFF. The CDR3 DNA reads TGCAGCGTTGAAGAAGGAGGGCAGGCGGACGGGGAGCTGTTTTTT.

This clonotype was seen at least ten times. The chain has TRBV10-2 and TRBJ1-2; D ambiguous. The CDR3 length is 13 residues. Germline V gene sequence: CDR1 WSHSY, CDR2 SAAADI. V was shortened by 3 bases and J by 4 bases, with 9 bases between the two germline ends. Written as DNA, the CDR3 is TGCGCCAGCAGTGACGGCCCGGGCTATGGCTACACCTTC. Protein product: CASSDGPGYGYTF.

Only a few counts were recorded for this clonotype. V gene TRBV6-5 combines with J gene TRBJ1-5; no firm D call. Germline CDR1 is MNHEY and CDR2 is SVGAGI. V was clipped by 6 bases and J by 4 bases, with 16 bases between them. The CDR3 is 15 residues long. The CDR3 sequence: CASRPNQGRNQPQHF. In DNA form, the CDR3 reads TGTGCCAGCAGACCTAACCAAGGCAGGAATCAGCCCCAGCATTTT.